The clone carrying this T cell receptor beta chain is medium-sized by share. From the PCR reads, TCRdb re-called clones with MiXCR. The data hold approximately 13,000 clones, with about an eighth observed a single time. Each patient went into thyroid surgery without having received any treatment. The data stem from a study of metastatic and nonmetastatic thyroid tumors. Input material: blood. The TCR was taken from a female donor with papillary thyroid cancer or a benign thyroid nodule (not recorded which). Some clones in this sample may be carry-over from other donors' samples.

The CDR3 coding sequence is TGTGCCAGCAGTACACAGGGTGCGCCACCCCTCCACTTT. Encoded protein: CASSTQGAPPLHF. The V call is TRBV28, the J call TRBJ1-6, with D possibly being TRBD1 (6 bases). The germline V gene has CDR1 MDHEN and CDR2 SYDVKM. There are 13 residues in the CDR3. V shed 5 bases and J shed 11 bases, with 13 bases lying between them.